This T cell receptor beta chain appears in the sequencing data of a study of blood T cell repertoires in COVID-19. Whole-study context: Both acute and convalescent COVID-19 samples were obtained from the United States, Italy and Spain. T cells, B-cell-depleted T cells, or PBMCs supplied cDNA or gDNA.

Germline-derived CDR1 and CDR2 are SSHAT and FNYEAQ (reference sequence). The CDR3 loop spans 15 amino acids. Points on this clone: Relative to the germline gene, one junction end is altered; a read error may explain this.

TCRdb's table, derived via immunoSEQ multiplex PCR, lists solely in-frame clones and lacks some. The table records 130,000 or so clones, around 84% of them present only once. Sequencing input: peripheral blood. The TCR comes from an elderly woman with acute or convalescent COVID-19. The rearrangement joins TRBV7-7 to TRBJ2-1; tentatively, D is TRBD2 (6 bases). CDR3 DNA sequence: TGTGCTAGCAGCTTAGCCGGGAGCCCTTACAATGAGCAGTTCTTC. The encoded protein is CASSLAGSPYNEQFF.